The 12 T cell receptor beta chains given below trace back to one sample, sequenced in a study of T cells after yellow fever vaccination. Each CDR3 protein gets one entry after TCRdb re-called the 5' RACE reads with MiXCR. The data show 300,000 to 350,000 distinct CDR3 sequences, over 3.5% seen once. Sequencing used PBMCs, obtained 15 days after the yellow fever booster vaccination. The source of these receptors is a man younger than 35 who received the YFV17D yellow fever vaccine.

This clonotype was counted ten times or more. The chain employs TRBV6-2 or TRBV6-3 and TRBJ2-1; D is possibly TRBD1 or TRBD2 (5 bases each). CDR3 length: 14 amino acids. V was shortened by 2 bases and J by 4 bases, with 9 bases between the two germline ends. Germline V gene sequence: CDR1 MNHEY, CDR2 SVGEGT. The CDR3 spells CASSYLGRYNEQFF. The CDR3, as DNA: TGTGCCAGCAGTTACCTGGGACGGTACAATGAGCAGTTCTTC.

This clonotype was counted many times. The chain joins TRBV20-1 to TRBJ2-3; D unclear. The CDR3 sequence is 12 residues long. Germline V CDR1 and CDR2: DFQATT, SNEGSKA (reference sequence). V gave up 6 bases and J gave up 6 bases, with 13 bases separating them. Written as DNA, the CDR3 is TGCAGTGCGAGGAAGATTCAGGATACGCAGTATTTT. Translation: CSARKIQDTQYF.

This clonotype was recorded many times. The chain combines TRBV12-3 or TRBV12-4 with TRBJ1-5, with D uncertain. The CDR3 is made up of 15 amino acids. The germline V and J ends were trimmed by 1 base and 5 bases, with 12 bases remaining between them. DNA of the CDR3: TGTGCCAGCAGTTTAGGGCAGTCCCCCGATCAGCCCCAGCATTTT. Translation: CASSLGQSPDQPQHF.

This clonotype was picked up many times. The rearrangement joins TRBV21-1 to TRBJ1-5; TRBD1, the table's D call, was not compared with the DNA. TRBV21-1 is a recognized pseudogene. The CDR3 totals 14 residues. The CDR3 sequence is CASRYGAAFEPQHF. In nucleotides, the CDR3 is TGTGCCAGCAGGTATGGGGCAGCCTTCGAGCCCCAGCATTTT.

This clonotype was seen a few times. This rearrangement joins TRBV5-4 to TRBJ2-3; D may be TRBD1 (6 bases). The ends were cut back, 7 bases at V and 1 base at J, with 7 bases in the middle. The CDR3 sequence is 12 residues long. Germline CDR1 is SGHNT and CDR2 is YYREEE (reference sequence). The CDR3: CASHRGTDTQYF. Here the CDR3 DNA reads TGTGCCAGCCACAGGGGCACAGATACGCAGTATTTT.

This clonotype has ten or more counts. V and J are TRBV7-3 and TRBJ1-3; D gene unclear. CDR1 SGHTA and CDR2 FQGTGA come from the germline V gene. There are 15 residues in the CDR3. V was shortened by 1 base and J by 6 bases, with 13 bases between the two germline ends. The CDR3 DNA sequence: TGTGCCAGCAGCTTAATGGGCGGTGCTGAAAACACCATATATTTT. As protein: CASSLMGGAENTIYF.

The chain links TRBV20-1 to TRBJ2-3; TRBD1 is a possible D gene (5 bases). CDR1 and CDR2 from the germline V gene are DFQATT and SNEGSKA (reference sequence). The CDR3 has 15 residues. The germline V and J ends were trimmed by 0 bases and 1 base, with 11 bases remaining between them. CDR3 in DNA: TGCAGTGCTAGAGATCTCGGCAGGGGCACAGATACGCAGTATTTT. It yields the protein CSARDLGRGTDTQYF.

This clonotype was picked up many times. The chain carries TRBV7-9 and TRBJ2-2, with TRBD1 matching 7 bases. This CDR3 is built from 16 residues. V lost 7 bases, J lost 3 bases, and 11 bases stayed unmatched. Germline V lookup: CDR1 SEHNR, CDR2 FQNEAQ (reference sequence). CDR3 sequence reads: CASTKNEGAYTGELFF. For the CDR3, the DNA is TGTGCCAGCACCAAGAACGAGGGGGCCTACACCGGGGAGCTGTTTTTT.

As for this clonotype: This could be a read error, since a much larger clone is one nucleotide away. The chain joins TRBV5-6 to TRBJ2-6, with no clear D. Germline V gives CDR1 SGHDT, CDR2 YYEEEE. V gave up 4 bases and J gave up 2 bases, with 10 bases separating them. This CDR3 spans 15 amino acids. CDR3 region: CASSVIGAGANVLTF. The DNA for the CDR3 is TGTGCCAGCAGCGTGATCGGAGCTGGGGCCAACGTCCTGACTTTC.

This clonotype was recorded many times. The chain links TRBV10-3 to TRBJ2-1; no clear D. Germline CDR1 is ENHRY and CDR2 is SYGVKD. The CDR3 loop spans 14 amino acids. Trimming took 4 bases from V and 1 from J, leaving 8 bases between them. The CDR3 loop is CAISGGPSYNEQFF. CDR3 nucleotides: TGTGCCATCAGTGGGGGTCCTTCCTACAATGAGCAGTTCTTC.

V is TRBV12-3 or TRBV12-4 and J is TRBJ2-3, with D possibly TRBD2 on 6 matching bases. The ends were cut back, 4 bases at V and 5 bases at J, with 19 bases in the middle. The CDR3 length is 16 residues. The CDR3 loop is CASSSGLTESGDTQYF. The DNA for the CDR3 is TGTGCCAGCAGTTCAGGACTAACAGAGTCTGGAGATACGCAGTATTTT.

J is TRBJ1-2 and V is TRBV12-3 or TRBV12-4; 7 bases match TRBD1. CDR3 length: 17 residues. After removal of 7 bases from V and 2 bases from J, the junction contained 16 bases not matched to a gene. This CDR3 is CASTLGEYDRANYGYTF. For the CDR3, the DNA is TGTGCCAGCACCTTGGGGGAATATGACAGGGCGAACTATGGCTACACCTTC.